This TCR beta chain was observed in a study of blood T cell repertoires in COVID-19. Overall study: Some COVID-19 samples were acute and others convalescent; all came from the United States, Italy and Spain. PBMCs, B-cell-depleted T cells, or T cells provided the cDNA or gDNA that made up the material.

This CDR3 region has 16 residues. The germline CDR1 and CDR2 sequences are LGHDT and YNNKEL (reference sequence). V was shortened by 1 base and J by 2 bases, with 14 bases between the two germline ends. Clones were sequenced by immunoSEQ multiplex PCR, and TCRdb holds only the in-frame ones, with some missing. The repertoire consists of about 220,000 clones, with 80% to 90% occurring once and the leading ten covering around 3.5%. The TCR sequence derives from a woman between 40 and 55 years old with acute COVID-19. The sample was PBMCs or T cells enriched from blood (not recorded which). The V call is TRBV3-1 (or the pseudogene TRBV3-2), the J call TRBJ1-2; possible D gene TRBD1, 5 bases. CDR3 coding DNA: TGTGCCAGCAGCCAAGCTAGGGACGCGGGGAACTATGGCTACACCTTC. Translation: CASSQARDAGNYGYTF.